Each of the 3 T cell receptor beta chains below was sequenced from the same sample in a study of OX40 agonist ivuxolimab in advanced cancers. Here immunoSEQ multiplex PCR was the method, and the copy in TCRdb shows in-frame clones only, minus some. The sample yields roughly 64,000 clones, 80% to 90% seen once. The material was CD4+ or CD8+ T cells sorted from blood, obtained in a trial of the OX40 agonist ivuxolimab. The receptors were sampled from an adult with an advanced solid tumor such as melanoma, head and neck, liver or kidney cancer.

The chain is built from TRBV28 and TRBJ2-7; the D gene is possibly TRBD2 (6 bases). Germline lookup yields CDR1 MDHEN and CDR2 SYDVKM. V was cut by 5 bases and J by 5 bases, with 10 bases left in between. This CDR3 is built from 12 residues. The CDR3 DNA reads TGTGCCAGCAGTACTACGGGAGACGAGCAGTACTTC. Encoded protein: CASSTTGDEQYF.

This sequence joins TRBV13 and TRBJ2-5, with a possible D match to TRBD1 (6 bases). CDR3 size: 15 residues. Deletions cut 4 bases from V and 4 bases from J, with 16 bases between. Germline CDR1 PRHDT, CDR2 FYEKMQ (reference sequence). This CDR3 is CASSSQGSGRETQYF. CDR3 DNA: TGTGCCAGCAGCTCCCAGGGGTCTGGGCGAGAGACCCAGTACTTC.

V gene TRBV7-8 combines with J gene TRBJ2-7; no definite D call. Germline CDR1 and CDR2: SGHVS and FQNEAQ. This CDR3 region has 11 residues. Trimming removed 5 bases from V and 3 bases from J, with 5 bases in between. The CDR3 reads CASSTYYEQYF. CDR3 in DNA: TGTGCCAGCAGCACTTACTACGAGCAGTACTTC.